This TCR beta chain was sequenced in a study of cytomegalovirus exposure and HLA in healthy donors. The study's findings and limits: As confirmed in vitro, a few CMV-associated chains were specific for CMV antigens. Reportedly, cytomegalovirus status was diagnosed with high sensitivity and specificity.

Profiling relied on immunoSEQ multiplex PCR, and the TCRdb table lists in-frame clones only, not all of them. The sample has some 170,000 clones; approximately 87% are singletons. The donors formed part of the approximately 120-subject validation cohort, distinct from the approximately 670-subject first cohort. The V gene's germline CDR1 is MNHNY and CDR2 SVGAGI (reference sequence). The trim removed 6 bases at V and 4 bases at J, leaving 3 bases unmatched. The CDR3 totals 13 residues. Notes on this clone: As yet, its antigen is unknown.

The V and J genes are TRBV6-6 and TRBJ2-7, with TRBD1 matching 10 bases. The source material was PBMCs. This clonotype was obtained from a woman aged 25 to 45 in good health and CMV-seronegative. The CDR3 is CASSLGQGYEQYF. The DNA of the CDR3 is TGTGCCAGCAGCCTGGGACAGGGGTACGAGCAGTACTTC.